One and the same sample provided the 22 T cell receptor beta chains below, sequenced in a study of cytomegalovirus exposure and HLA in healthy donors. Amplification used 60 Vbeta primers and 13 Jbeta primers. TCRdb's table, derived via immunoSEQ multiplex PCR, lists solely in-frame clones and lacks some. The data contain approximately 220,000 clones, 82% of them seen just once; the ten biggest clones take up approximately 5.7%. Sequencing used PBMCs. Source of these receptors: a man aged 35 to 55 in good health and CMV-seropositive.

The rearrangement links TRBV19 to TRBJ1-5; possibly TRBD1 for D (6 bases). The CDR3 has 16 residues. V was cut by 5 bases and J by 1 base, with 15 bases left in between. Per germline, CDR1 LNHDA and CDR2 SQIVND (reference sequence). Here the CDR3 DNA reads TGTGCCAGTAGTCCGCCACAGGGCAGGAGCAATCAGCCCCAGCATTTT. Protein sequence: CASSPPQGRSNQPQHF.

This clone came up once. The chain is built from TRBV11-3 and TRBJ2-5; possible D gene TRBD1, 5 bases. CDR3 length: 14 residues. CDR1 is SGHNT and CDR2 is YENEEA in the germline V gene. Trimming shortened V by 5 bases and J by 0 bases, and 10 bases separated the two germline ends. The CDR3 nucleotides are TGTGCCAGCAGCCCGGACACTAACCAAGAGACCCAGTACTTC. This translates into CASSPDTNQETQYF.

This clone is a singleton in its sample. The chain carries TRBV9 and TRBJ2-7; 11 positions match TRBD1. Per the germline V gene, CDR1 is SGDLS and CDR2 is YYNGEE. CDR3 length equals 15 residues. V lost 4 bases to trimming and J lost 6 bases; unmatched junction nucleotides: 9. CDR3 in amino acids: CASSPGRDRGIEQYF. The CDR3 region has the DNA TGTGCCAGCAGCCCAGGGAGGGACAGGGGGATCGAGCAGTACTTC.

The V and J genes are TRBV30 and TRBJ2-2, with 8 bases that match TRBD2. V lost 2 bases to trimming and J lost 0 bases; unmatched junction nucleotides: 5. The CDR3 contains 16 residues. Looked up from germline, CDR1 is GTSNPN and CDR2 is SVGIG (reference sequence). DNA for the CDR3: TGTGCCTGGAGTAAGACTAGCGCCACGAACACCGGGGAGCTGTTTTTT. Translation gives CAWSKTSATNTGELFF.

On this clone itself: Sequence at one end of the junction differs from germline and may be a read error. The sample carries other DNA sequences with the same CDR3. The chain recombines TRBV6-1 with TRBJ1-2; 8 nucleotides align to TRBD1. The germline CDR1 and CDR2 sequences are MNHNS and SASEGT. The CDR3 runs to 16 residues. The CDR3 loop is CASSDGLGQGADGYTF. The CDR3 coding sequence is TGTGCCAGCAGTGATGGTCTCGGTCAGGGGGCGGATGGCTACACCTTT.

The genes are TRBV30 and TRBJ1-6, with D possibly TRBD1 on 6 matching bases. Germline lookup yields CDR1 GTSNPN and CDR2 SVGIG (reference sequence). Between the trimmed V and J ends, which lost 4 bases and 14 bases, there was a span of 21 bases. CDR3 size: 14 residues. CDR3 bases: TGTGCCTGGAAAACACCGGGACACCTTCTATCCCTCCACTTT. This gives the protein CAWKTPGHLLSLHF.

The CDR3 DNA reads TGTGCCAGCAGCAAGGGGGCGAACACTGAAGCTTTCTTT. Translating it yields CASSKGANTEAFF. The chain employs TRBV5-4 and TRBJ1-1; 7 bases fit TRBD1. Germline V gene data show CDR1 as SGHNT and CDR2 as YYREEE (reference sequence). This CDR3 comprises 13 residues. V lost 4 bases, J lost 1 base, and 1 base stayed unmatched.

The chain links TRBV29-1 to TRBJ1-2; tentative D call: TRBD1 (5 bases). Germline loops: CDR1 SQVTM, CDR2 ANQGSEA. V was cut by 3 bases and J by 8 bases, with 13 bases left in between. The CDR3 loop spans 12 amino acids. In DNA, the CDR3 is TGCAGCGTTGAGAAGGGGTCAGGCGGCTACACCTTC. The encoded protein is CSVEKGSGGYTF.

This chain uses TRBV5-4 with TRBJ2-7; TRBD2 agrees at 10 bases. V gave up 3 bases and J gave up 1 base; unmatched junction bases: 4. The CDR3 spans 15 residues. Germline loops: CDR1 SGHNT, CDR2 YYREEE (reference sequence). CDR3 region: CASSSQREGSYEQYF. The DNA for the CDR3 is TGTGCCAGCAGCTCCCAGCGGGAGGGATCCTACGAGCAGTACTTC.

The genes are TRBV19 and TRBJ2-1; 8 bases are a match to TRBD1. The CDR3 contains 16 residues. Germline V gene data show CDR1 as LNHDA and CDR2 as SQIVND (reference sequence). V trimming: 6 bases; J trimming: 2 bases; junction bases outside the gene matches: 9. For the CDR3, the DNA is TGTGCCAGTAGCGAAACAGGGACAGGCGCCTACAATGAGCAGTTCTTC. This translates into CASSETGTGAYNEQFF.

The J gene is TRBJ1-2, the V gene TRBV27; D is undetermined. Deletions cut 5 bases from V and 6 bases from J, with 16 bases between. Germline V CDR1 and CDR2: MNHEY, SMNVEV (reference sequence). The CDR3 has 14 amino acids. The DNA for the CDR3 is TGTGCCAGCAGTAACCCGGGCGGGGTGGATGGCTACACCTTC. Protein product: CASSNPGGVDGYTF.

This chain uses TRBV13 with TRBJ2-7; 8 bases fit TRBD2. The CDR3 consists of 15 residues. With V trimmed by 5 bases and J by 4 bases, 10 bases remained unmatched. CDR1 is PRHDT, CDR2 FYEKMQ, per germline (reference sequence). CDR3 sequence: CASSQAIAGTYEQYV. The CDR3 DNA is TGTGCCAGCAGCCAAGCTATAGCGGGAACTTACGAGCAGTACGTC.

This clone showed up just once. CDR3 region: CASSPREAGVDEQYV. The CDR3 DNA is TGTGCCAGCAGTCCCCGGGAGGCGGGAGTAGACGAGCAGTACGTC. J is TRBJ2-7 and V is TRBV27; TRBD2 agrees at 7 bases. In germline, CDR1 is MNHEY, CDR2 SMNVEV (reference sequence). CDR3 size: 15 residues. The junction had 12 bases not matched to a gene; V was cut back by 5 bases and J by 5 bases.

V is TRBV11-1 and J is TRBJ2-3; D is uncertain. V shed 6 bases and J shed 1 base, with 8 bases lying between them. CDR1 SGHAT and CDR2 FQDESV come from the germline V gene (reference sequence). The CDR3 spans 13 residues. The CDR3 spells CASRVSGTDTQYF. DNA for the CDR3: TGTGCCAGCAGGGTCTCGGGCACAGATACGCAGTATTTT.

The chain is built from TRBV14 and TRBJ2-1, with TRBD1 matching over 7 bases. The ends lost 3 bases at V and 4 bases at J; junction bases unmatched: 9. The CDR3 totals 16 residues. The germline V gene encodes CDR1 SGHDN and CDR2 FVKESK. CDR3 nucleotide sequence: TGTGCCAGCAGCCATGCCAGGGGGTGGGCTTACAATGAGCAGTTCTTC. It specifies CASSHARGWAYNEQFF.

The CDR3 region is CASSSRGQLPEKLFF. In nucleotides, the CDR3 is TGCGCCAGCAGCTCCAGGGGGCAGCTCCCTGAAAAACTGTTTTTT. V usage is TRBV5-1 and J usage is TRBJ1-4; 8 bases are shared with TRBD1. This CDR3 is 15 amino acids long. CDR1 SGHRS and CDR2 YFSETQ come from the germline V gene. The V gene end was trimmed by 3 bases and the J gene end by 7 bases; junction bases not matched to a gene: 8.

The V call is TRBV4-1, the J call TRBJ1-1, with 9 bases matching TRBD1. This CDR3 has 15 residues. J lost 5 bases, V lost 2 bases, and 6 bases had no gene match. Germline V gene lookup returns CDR1 MGHRA and CDR2 YSYEKL. CDR3 DNA sequence: TGCGCCAGCAGCCAAACGACAGGGGGAAGGACTGAAGCTTTCTTT. It codes for CASSQTTGGRTEAFF.

V is TRBV27 and J is TRBJ2-1; TRBD2 is a possible D gene (6 bases). V was trimmed by 5 bases and J by 10 bases, leaving 9 bases between them. The CDR3 consists of 11 residues. In germline, CDR1 is MNHEY, CDR2 SMNVEV (reference sequence). CDR3 in amino acids: CASSNRGEQFF. CDR3 bases: TGTGCCAGCAGTAACCGGGGGGAGCAGTTCTTC.

As regards this clone: This sample includes further DNA sequences coding for the same CDR3. The CDR3 DNA follows: TGTGCCAGCAGCGTAGCAACCGGTAACACTGAAGCTTTCTTT. This gives the protein CASSVATGNTEAFF. The rearrangement links TRBV9 to TRBJ1-1; unclear D gene. V lost 0 bases to trimming and J lost 2 bases, with 8 bases between them. The CDR3 is 14 residues long. The germline gives CDR1 SGDLS, CDR2 YYNGEE.

J is TRBJ2-3 and V is TRBV18, with 10 bases that match TRBD2. V shed 6 bases and J 0 bases; nucleotides not matched to a gene: 12. This CDR3 contains 18 residues. Looked up from germline, CDR1 is KGHSH and CDR2 is LQKENI. Written as DNA, the CDR3 is TGTGCCAGCTCGTCCTTGTCTAGCGGGAGTTCTAGCACAGATACGCAGTATTTT. Amino acids: CASSSLSSGSSSTDTQYF.

This rearrangement joins TRBV29-1 to TRBJ2-7; D possibly corresponds to TRBD1 (5 bases). Germline CDR1 SQVTM, CDR2 ANQGSEA. The CDR3 totals 10 residues. Trimming shortened V by 6 bases and J by 5 bases, and 8 bases separated the two germline ends. CDR3: CSVTGDEQYF. CDR3 nucleotides: TGCAGCGTCACAGGTGACGAGCAGTACTTC.

The gene calls are TRBV4-2 and TRBJ2-2, with D hard to call. Looked up from germline, CDR1 is LGHNA and CDR2 is YNFKEQ. Trimming took off 0 bases at V and 1 base at J, with 3 bases between the two ends. The CDR3 runs to 14 residues. The CDR3 sequence is CASSQDRNTGELFF. CDR3 sequence (DNA): TGTGCCAGCAGCCAAGATAGGAACACCGGGGAGCTGTTTTTT.